Included here is one T cell receptor beta chain sequence, with context. What it recognizes is unknown. This CDR3 spans 11 amino acids. The V and J ends lost 6 bases and 8 bases, in that order; junction bases with no gene match: 4. Germline V CDR1 and CDR2: DFQATT, SNEGSKA (reference sequence). This record comes from a study of cytomegalovirus exposure and HLA in healthy donors. Regarding the study as a whole: Later analysis reportedly placed an Asian-associated ancestry cluster below the roughly 680-donor mean in N-insertions. Reports credit the classifier with highly specific, highly sensitive diagnosis of cytomegalovirus status.

Though nominally healthy at sampling, donors likely had unrecorded immune exposures. Primers for the PCR totalled 60 Vbeta and 13 Jbeta. TCRdb keeps only in-frame clones here, not all; method: immunoSEQ multiplex PCR. Among some 170,000 clones listed, 55% to 75% were seen once. This receptor was taken from a human donor in good health. The sequencing input was PBMCs. The chain recombines TRBV20-1 with TRBJ1-2; 9 bases match TRBD1. The CDR3: CSATDRGGYTF. For the CDR3, the DNA is TGCAGTGCAACAGACAGGGGGGGCTACACCTTC.